Below, one TCR beta chain is given with its context. This CDR3 contains 17 residues. Germline CDR1 SGHRS, CDR2 YFSETQ. V trimming: 4 bases; J trimming: 6 bases; junction bases outside the gene matches: 12. This sample stems from a study of blood T cell repertoires in COVID-19. Background on the study: T cells, B-cell-depleted T cells, or PBMCs supplied cDNA or gDNA.

In the original analysis: Amplifying reference gene primers gave estimates of nucleated cell counts. The data were produced by immunoSEQ multiplex PCR, yet TCRdb's version contains in-frame clones alone and is incomplete. That table gives V, J and clone size, and the DNA gave D and trimming. The sample contains 70,000 or so clones, more than 70% of which appear only once. This TCR derives from a woman aged 80 or over with active or convalescent COVID-19. The V call is TRBV5-1, the J call TRBJ2-3; 12 bases are shared with TRBD1. The sample comprised peripheral blood. CDR3: CASSPGQGALVADTQYF. Written as DNA, the CDR3 is TGCGCCAGCAGCCCGGGACAGGGGGCGCTGGTGGCGGATACGCAGTATTTT.